This TCR beta chain was identified during a study of somatic mutations in cytotoxic T cells in rheumatoid arthritis. This clone was seen once. The antigen is unknown. Study-level points and caveats: CD8+ T cells showed clonality that did not differ significantly between patients with rheumatoid arthritis and age-matched healthy controls.

Profiled with immunoSEQ multiplex PCR; TCRdb holds only in-frame clones, not every one. The sample yields 25,000 to 30,000 clones, 70% to 90% seen once. Germline loops: CDR1 SQVTM, CDR2 ANQGSEA. With 5 bases removed from V and 2 bases from J, the gap between germline ends came to 15 bases. The CDR3 has 15 amino acids. The chain has TRBV29-1 and TRBJ2-2; D may be TRBD2 (7 bases). The sequenced sample consisted of CD8+ T cells sorted from blood. The TCR was taken from an adult with rheumatoid arthritis. The CDR3 loop is CSVTSAGANTGELFF. The CDR3 DNA reads as TGCAGCGTTACCTCCGCGGGGGCCAACACCGGGGAGCTGTTTTTT.